This record covers a single T cell receptor (beta chain). The antigen is not known. MiXCR, applied by TCRdb to the RT-PCR reads, yields one record per CDR3 protein. The table lists a few hundred thousand distinct CDR3 sequences, 14% of them singletons, with roughly 10% in the top ten. CDR3 size: 16 residues. CDR1 is SGHKS, CDR2 YYEKEE, per germline (reference sequence). J was trimmed by 2 bases and V by 0 bases; bases with no gene match: 6. These data come from a study of response to subunit inactivated influenza vaccine. The study's findings and limits: Every seasonal influenza vaccination brings in few new T cells, the authors suggested.

Material: PBMCs from blood, obtained 12 days after vaccination. The genes are TRBV5-5 and TRBJ2-7; TRBD1 agrees at 9 bases. The clonotype originates from a man between 45 and 60 years old who received an inactivated influenza vaccine. CDR3 sequence reads: CASSLGPGTGTYEQYF. The DNA for the CDR3 is TGTGCCAGCAGCTTGGGCCCCGGGACAGGGACCTACGAGCAGTACTTC.